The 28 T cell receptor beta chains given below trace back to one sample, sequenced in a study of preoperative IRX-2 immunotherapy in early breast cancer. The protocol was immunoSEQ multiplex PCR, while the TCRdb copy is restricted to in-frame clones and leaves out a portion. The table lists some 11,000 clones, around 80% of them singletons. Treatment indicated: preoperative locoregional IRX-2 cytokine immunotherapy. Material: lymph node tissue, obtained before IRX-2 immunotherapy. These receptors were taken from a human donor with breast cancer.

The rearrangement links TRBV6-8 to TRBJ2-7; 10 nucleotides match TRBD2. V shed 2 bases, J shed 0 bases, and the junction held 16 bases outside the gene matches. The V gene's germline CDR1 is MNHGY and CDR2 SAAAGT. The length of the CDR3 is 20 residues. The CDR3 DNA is TGTGCCAGCAGTTACCGGGCCAAGCGGGGGGGGTTAAGGAGCTCCTACGAGCAGTACTTC. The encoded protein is CASSYRAKRGGLRSSYEQYF.

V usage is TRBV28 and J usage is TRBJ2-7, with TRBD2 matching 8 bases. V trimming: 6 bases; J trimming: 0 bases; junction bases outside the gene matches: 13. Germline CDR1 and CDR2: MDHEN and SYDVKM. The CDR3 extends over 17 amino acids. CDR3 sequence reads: CASSGRDRGIYSYEQYF. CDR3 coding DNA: TGTGCCAGCAGCGGGAGGGATAGAGGGATATACTCCTACGAGCAGTACTTC.

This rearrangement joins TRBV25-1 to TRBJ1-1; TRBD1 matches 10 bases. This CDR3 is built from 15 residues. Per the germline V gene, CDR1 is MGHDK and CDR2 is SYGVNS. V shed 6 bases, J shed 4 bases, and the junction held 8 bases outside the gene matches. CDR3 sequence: CASSSRDRGSTEAFF. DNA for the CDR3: TGTGCCAGCAGCTCACGGGACAGGGGTTCCACTGAAGCTTTCTTT.

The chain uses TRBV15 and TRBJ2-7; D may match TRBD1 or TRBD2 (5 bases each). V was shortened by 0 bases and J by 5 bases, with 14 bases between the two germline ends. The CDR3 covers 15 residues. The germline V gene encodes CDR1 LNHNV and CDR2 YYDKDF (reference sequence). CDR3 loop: CATSRDWQGVHEQYF. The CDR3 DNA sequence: TGTGCCACCAGCAGAGATTGGCAGGGAGTCCACGAGCAGTACTTC.

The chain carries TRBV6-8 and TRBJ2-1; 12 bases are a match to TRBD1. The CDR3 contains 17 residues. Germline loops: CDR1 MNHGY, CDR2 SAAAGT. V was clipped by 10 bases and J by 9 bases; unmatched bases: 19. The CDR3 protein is CATLRSTGTGGSSEQFF. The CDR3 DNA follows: TGTGCCACCCTAAGGTCCACCGGGACAGGGGGCTCGAGTGAGCAGTTCTTC.

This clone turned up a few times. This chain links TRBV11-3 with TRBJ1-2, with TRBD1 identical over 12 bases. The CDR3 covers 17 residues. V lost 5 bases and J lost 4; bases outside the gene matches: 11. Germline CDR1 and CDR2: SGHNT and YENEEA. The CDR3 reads CASSQGTGGGGGYGYTF. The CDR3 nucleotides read TGTGCCAGCAGCCAAGGGACAGGGGGCGGAGGAGGCTATGGCTACACCTTC.

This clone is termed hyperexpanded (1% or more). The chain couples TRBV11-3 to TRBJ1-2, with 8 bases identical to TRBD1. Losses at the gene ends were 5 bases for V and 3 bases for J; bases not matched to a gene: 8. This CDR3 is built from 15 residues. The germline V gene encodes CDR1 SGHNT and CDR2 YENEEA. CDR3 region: CASSARTGMDYGYTF. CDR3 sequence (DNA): TGTGCCAGCAGCGCACGGACAGGGATGGACTATGGCTACACCTTC.

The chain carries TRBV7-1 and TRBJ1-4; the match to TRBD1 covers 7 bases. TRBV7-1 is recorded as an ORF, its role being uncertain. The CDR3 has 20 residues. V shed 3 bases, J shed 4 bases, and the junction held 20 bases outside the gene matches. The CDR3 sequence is CASSSLRDSRGQAINEKLFF. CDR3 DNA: TGTGCCAGCAGCTCCCTAAGGGACAGCCGGGGACAAGCAATTAATGAAAAACTGTTTTTT.

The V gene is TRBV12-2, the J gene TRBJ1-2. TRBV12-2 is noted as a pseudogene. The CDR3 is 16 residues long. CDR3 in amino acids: CASRLVRFRANYGYTF. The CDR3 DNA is TGTGCAAGTCGCTTAGTGAGGTTTAGGGCTAACTATGGCTACACCTTC.

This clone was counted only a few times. Here the CDR3 DNA reads TGTGCCAGCAGCTATGGGGGGGGACCTGGGATAGATACGCAGTATTTT. Its protein product is CASSYGGGPGIDTQYF. V gene TRBV11-3 combines with J gene TRBJ2-3, with 7 bases that match TRBD2. Germline V CDR1 and CDR2: SGHNT, YENEEA. The CDR3 runs 16 residues. V was pared by 4 bases and J by 5 bases, with 12 bases of the junction left unmatched.

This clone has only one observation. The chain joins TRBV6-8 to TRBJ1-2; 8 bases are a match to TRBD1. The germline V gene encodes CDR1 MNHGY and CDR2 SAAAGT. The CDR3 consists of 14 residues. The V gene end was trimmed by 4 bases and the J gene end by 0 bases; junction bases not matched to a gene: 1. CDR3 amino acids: CASSLDRANYGYTF. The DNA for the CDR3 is TGTGCCAGCAGTTTGGACAGGGCTAACTATGGCTACACCTTC.

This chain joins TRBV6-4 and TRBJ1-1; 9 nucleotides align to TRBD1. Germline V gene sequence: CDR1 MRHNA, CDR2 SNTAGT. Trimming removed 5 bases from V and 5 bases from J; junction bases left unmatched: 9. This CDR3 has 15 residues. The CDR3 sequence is CASSYPTGGDTEAFF. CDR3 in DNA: TGTGCCAGCAGTTACCCGACAGGGGGTGATACTGAAGCTTTCTTT.

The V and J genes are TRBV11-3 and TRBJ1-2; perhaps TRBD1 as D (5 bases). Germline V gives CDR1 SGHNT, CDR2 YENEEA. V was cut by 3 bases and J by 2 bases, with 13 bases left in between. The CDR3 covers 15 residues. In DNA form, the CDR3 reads TGTGCCAGCAGCTTTCTCCGGGGCCCGAACTATGGCTACACCTTC. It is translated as CASSFLRGPNYGYTF.

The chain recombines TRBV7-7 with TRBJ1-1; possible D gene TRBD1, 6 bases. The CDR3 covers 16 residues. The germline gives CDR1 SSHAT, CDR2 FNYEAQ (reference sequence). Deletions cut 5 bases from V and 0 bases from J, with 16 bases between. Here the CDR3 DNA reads TGTGCCAGCAGCCGGAGGACAGACTACATGAACACTGAAGCTTTCTTT. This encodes CASSRRTDYMNTEAFF.

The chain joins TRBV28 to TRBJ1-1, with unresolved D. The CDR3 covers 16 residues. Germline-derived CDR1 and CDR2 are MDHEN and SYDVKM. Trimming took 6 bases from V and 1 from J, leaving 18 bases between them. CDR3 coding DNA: TGTGCCAGCAGCCTTAAGGCCAGACGAGGGAACACTGAAGCTTTCTTT. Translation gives CASSLKARRGNTEAFF.

The CDR3: CAWSVWGTEAFF. In DNA, the CDR3 is TGTGCCTGGAGTGTATGGGGCACTGAAGCTTTCTTT. The chain carries TRBV30 and TRBJ1-1; the D is unclear. The ends were cut back, 0 bases at V and 4 bases at J, with 6 bases in the middle. The germline CDR1 and CDR2 sequences are GTSNPN and SVGIG (reference sequence). This CDR3 spans 12 amino acids.

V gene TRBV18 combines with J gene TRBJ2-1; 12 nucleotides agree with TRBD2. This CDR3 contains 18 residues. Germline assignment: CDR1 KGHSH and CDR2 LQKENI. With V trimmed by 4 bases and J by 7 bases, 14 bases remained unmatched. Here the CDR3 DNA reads TGTGCCAGCTCACTTCTTGGCCCTAGCGGGAGGGGAGAGAATGAGCAGTTCTTC. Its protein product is CASSLLGPSGRGENEQFF.

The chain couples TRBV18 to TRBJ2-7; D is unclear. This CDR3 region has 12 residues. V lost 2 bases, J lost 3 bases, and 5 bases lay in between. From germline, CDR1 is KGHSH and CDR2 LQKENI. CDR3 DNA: TGTGCCAGCTCACCAGACGGCTACGAGCAGTACTTC. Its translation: CASSPDGYEQYF.

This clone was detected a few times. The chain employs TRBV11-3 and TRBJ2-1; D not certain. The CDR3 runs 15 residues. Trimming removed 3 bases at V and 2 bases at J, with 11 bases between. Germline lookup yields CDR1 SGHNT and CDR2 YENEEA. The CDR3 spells CASSFGGSPYNEQFF. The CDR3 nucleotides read TGTGCCAGCAGCTTCGGCGGAAGCCCCTACAATGAGCAGTTCTTC.

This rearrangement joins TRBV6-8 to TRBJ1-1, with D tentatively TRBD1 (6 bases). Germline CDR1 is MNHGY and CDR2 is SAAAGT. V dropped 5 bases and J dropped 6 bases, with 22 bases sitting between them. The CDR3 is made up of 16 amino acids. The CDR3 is CASSLTGSLINAEAFF. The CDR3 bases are TGTGCCAGCAGTCTTACAGGGTCCCTTATTAACGCTGAAGCTTTCTTT.

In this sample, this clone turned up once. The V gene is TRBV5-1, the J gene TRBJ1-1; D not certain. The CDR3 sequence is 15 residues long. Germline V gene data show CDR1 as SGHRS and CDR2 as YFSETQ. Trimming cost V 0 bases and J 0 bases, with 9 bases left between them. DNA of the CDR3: TGCGCCAGCAGCTTGGAGGCCACCTTGAACACTGAAGCTTTCTTT. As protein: CASSLEATLNTEAFF.

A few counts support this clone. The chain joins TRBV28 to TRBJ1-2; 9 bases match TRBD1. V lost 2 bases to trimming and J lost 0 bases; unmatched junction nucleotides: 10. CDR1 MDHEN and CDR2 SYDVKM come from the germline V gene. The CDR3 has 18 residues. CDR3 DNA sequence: TGTGCCAGCAGTTTAGCGGGGGACAGGGCTTACCCTAACTATGGCTACACCTTC. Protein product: CASSLAGDRAYPNYGYTF.

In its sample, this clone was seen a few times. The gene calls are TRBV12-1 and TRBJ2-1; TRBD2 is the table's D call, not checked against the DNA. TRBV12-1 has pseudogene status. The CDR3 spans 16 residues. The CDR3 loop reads CASSFRGTSAHNEQFF. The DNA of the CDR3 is TGTGCCAGCAGCTTTCGCGGGACTAGCGCTCACAATGAGCAGTTCTTC.

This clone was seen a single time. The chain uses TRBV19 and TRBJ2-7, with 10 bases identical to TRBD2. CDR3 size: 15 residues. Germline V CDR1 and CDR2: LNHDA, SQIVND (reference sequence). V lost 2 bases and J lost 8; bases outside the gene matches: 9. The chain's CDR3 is CASSITASGSEKQYF. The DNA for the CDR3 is TGTGCCAGTAGTATAACCGCTAGCGGGAGCGAGAAGCAGTACTTC.

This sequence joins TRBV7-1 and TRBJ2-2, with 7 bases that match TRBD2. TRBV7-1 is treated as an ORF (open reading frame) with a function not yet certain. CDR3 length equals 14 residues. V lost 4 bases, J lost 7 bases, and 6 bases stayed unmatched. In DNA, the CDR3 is TGTGCCAGCAGCTTAGTGCTAGCGGACGGGGAGCTGTTTTTT. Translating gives CASSLVLADGELFF.

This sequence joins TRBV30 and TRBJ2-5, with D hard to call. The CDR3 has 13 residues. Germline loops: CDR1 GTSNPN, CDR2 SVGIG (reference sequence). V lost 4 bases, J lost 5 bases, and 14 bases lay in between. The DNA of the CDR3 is TGTGCCTGGACTATTGGTACTCAGGAGACCCAGTACTTC. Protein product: CAWTIGTQETQYF.

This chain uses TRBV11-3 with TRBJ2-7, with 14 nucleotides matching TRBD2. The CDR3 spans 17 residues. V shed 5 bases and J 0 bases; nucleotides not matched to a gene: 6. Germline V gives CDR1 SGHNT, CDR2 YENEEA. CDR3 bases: TGTGCCAGCAGCGCGGGACTAGCGGGAGACCTCTCCTACGAGCAGTACTTC. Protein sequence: CASSAGLAGDLSYEQYF.

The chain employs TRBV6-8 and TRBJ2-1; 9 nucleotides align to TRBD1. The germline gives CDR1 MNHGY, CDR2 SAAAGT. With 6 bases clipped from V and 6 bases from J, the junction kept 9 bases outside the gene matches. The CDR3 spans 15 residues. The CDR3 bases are TGTGCCAGCAGAGCCGGGACAGGGTTCCGCAATGAGCAGTTCTTC. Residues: CASRAGTGFRNEQFF.